Listed below are T cell receptor beta chains from one sample, sequenced in a study of shared clonotypes between healthy human individuals. Data came from immunoSEQ multiplex PCR; TCRdb stores just in-frame clones and leaves some out. Of roughly 2.2 million clones in the sample, around 90% were seen once. Sequencing was done on a sample of naive CD4+ T cells from PBMCs. The receptors here all came from a young man in good health. Some clones in this sample may be carry-over from other donors' samples. Each CDR3 is given with its conserved first and last residue. The D gene is left open where the match is weak. Clone size appears in some rows only: once, few, many, or a class for an expanded clone.

CDR3 DNA: TGTGCCAGCAGCTTAGTACAGGCGGGGGGCTACACCTTC; CDR3 protein: CASSLVQAGGYTF; J gene: TRBJ1-2; clone size: .; V gene: TRBV7-2; D gene: .
CDR3 DNA: TGTGCCTGGAGGTTCCCGGGGAATGAGCAGTTCTTC; CDR3 protein: CAWRFPGNEQFF; J gene: TRBJ2-1; clone size: .; V gene: TRBV30; D gene: .
CDR3 DNA: TGTGCCAGCAGTGGGGGACAGGGAAACTCCTACGAGCAGTACTTC; CDR3 protein: CASSGGQGNSYEQYF; J gene: TRBJ2-7; clone size: .; V gene: TRBV28; D gene: TRBD1
CDR3 DNA: TGTGCCAGCAGGGCGGGAGGGACCAATGAGCAGTTCTTC; CDR3 protein: CASRAGGTNEQFF; J gene: TRBJ2-1; clone size: .; V gene: TRBV6-6; D gene: TRBD2
CDR3 DNA: TGTGCCTGGAGTGTACGACTGAACACCGGGGAGCTGTTTTTT; CDR3 protein: CAWSVRLNTGELFF; J gene: TRBJ2-2; clone size: few; V gene: TRBV30; D gene: .
CDR3 DNA: TGTGCCAGCAGTGACACTCAAGCGGGAGGGCCAGGAGATACGCAGTATTTT; CDR3 protein: CASSDTQAGGPGDTQYF; J gene: TRBJ2-3; clone size: .; V gene: TRBV6-4; D gene: TRBD2
CDR3 DNA: TGTGCCAGCAGTGAGGAGGGTTCTGGAAACACCATATATTTT; CDR3 protein: CASSEEGSGNTIYF; J gene: TRBJ1-3; clone size: .; V gene: TRBV6-1; D gene: .
CDR3 DNA: TGTGCCAGCAGTTCGACAGCTGGGGCCAACGTCCTGACTTTC; CDR3 protein: CASSSTAGANVLTF; J gene: TRBJ2-6; clone size: .; V gene: TRBV28; D gene: .
CDR3 DNA: TGTGCCAGTAGTATCGCAGCACAGGGGACGAACACTGAAGCTTTCTTT; CDR3 protein: CASSIAAQGTNTEAFF; J gene: TRBJ1-1; clone size: .; V gene: TRBV19; D gene: TRBD1
CDR3 DNA: TGTGCCACCAGCAGAGTCGGGGTAGAATCACCCCTCCACTTT; CDR3 protein: CATSRVGVESPLHF; J gene: TRBJ1-6; clone size: .; V gene: TRBV15; D gene: .
CDR3 DNA: TGTGCCAGCAGCTCCTGGACTAGCCGGGGTGAGCAGTTCTTC; CDR3 protein: CASSSWTSRGEQFF; J gene: TRBJ2-1; clone size: .; V gene: TRBV7-3; D gene: TRBD2
CDR3 DNA: TGTGCCAGCAGCCCCATATCAAGGGATGAGCAGTTCTTC; CDR3 protein: CASSPISRDEQFF; J gene: TRBJ2-1; clone size: .; V gene: TRBV9; D gene: .
CDR3 DNA: TGTGCCAGTAGTATGACTAGCGTAGTACAGGAGACCCAGTACTTC; CDR3 protein: CASSMTSVVQETQYF; J gene: TRBJ2-5; clone size: .; V gene: TRBV19; D gene: TRBD2
CDR3 DNA: TGTGCCAGCAGCTTAGGGTTCGCCGCTAGCGGATACCAAGAGACCCAGTACTTC; CDR3 protein: CASSLGFAASGYQETQYF; J gene: TRBJ2-5; clone size: .; V gene: TRBV7-8; D gene: TRBD2
CDR3 DNA: TGTGCCAGCAGCTTAGGGGCGAGCATTAACACTGAAGCTTTCTTT; CDR3 protein: CASSLGASINTEAFF; J gene: TRBJ1-1; clone size: .; V gene: TRBV7-6; D gene: .
CDR3 DNA: TGCAGCGGAGCGTTGGACGGGACGGAGACCCAGTACTTC; CDR3 protein: CSGALDGTETQYF; J gene: TRBJ2-5; clone size: .; V gene: TRBV29-1; D gene: .
CDR3 DNA: TGTGCCAGCAGTTACGGTTCAGGGGGAGATTCACCCCTCCACTTT; CDR3 protein: CASSYGSGGDSPLHF; J gene: TRBJ1-6; clone size: .; V gene: TRBV6-6; D gene: TRBD1
CDR3 DNA: TGTGCCAGCAGCCAAGGCAGGGGGCTCGAAACAGCCAAAAACATTCAGTACTTC; CDR3 protein: CASSQGRGLETAKNIQYF; J gene: TRBJ2-4; clone size: .; V gene: TRBV14; D gene: TRBD1
CDR3 DNA: TGTGCCAGCAGCTTAGTAGGGACTAGCGTCGAGCAGTACTTC; CDR3 protein: CASSLVGTSVEQYF; J gene: TRBJ2-7; clone size: .; V gene: TRBV7-2; D gene: TRBD2
CDR3 DNA: TGTGCCAGCAGCGTAGTGGTCGGCGGGGCCTCCTACAATGAGCAGTTCTTC; CDR3 protein: CASSVVVGGASYNEQFF; J gene: TRBJ2-1; clone size: .; V gene: TRBV9; D gene: .
CDR3 DNA: TGTGCCTGGGGGGGGAGCGGGTTTTACGAGCAGTACTTC; CDR3 protein: CAWGGSGFYEQYF; J gene: TRBJ2-7; clone size: .; V gene: TRBV30; D gene: .